This T cell receptor beta chain is from a study of blood T cells in healthy people across ages. A J-beta primer mix and a sample-barcoded 5' primer were used in a second PCR of roughly 7 to 12 cycles. TCRdb independently ran MiXCR on the 5' RACE reads; one entry per CDR3 protein. The sample lists hundreds of thousands of distinct CDR3 sequences; 53% were seen once. The CDR3 has 13 residues. Germline V gene sequence: CDR1 DFQATT, CDR2 SNEGSKA (reference sequence). The source material was blood. The rearrangement uses TRBV20-1 and TRBJ2-3, with D perhaps assigned TRBD1 or TRBD2 (5 bases each). The TCR sequence derives from a man older than 75 in good health. CDR3 loop: CSSARGRGDTQYF. DNA of the CDR3: TGCAGCAGCGCTAGGGGTCGGGGAGATACGCAGTATTTT.